The next 9 T cell receptor beta chains were all read from a single sample in a study of blood T cell repertoires in COVID-19. Produced via immunoSEQ multiplex PCR; TCRdb's table is partial and in-frame only. The table includes about 36,000 clones, around 90% detected once. Sequencing input: peripheral blood. The receptors here all came from a man aged 60-69 years with active or convalescent COVID-19.

J is TRBJ2-5 and V is TRBV20-1, with 10 nucleotides matching TRBD1. Germline CDR1 DFQATT, CDR2 SNEGSKA (reference sequence). The CDR3 loop spans 15 amino acids. The junction had 9 bases not matched to a gene; V was cut back by 3 bases and J by 5 bases. The CDR3 nucleotides are TGCAGTGCTAGTCTGTCCGGGACAGGGGCCGAGACCCAGTACTTC. As protein: CSASLSGTGAETQYF.

The gene calls are TRBV18 and TRBJ1-4; tentative D call: TRBD1 (6 bases). Deletions cut 0 bases from V and 12 bases from J, with 11 bases between. Germline lookup yields CDR1 KGHSH and CDR2 LQKENI. The CDR3 length is 13 residues. DNA for the CDR3: TGTGCCAGCTCACCACCAGGGGGTCCGGAACTGTTTTTT. Amino acid sequence: CASSPPGGPELFF.

The rearrangement joins TRBV7-2 to TRBJ1-2; the D gene is possibly TRBD1 (5 bases). V was trimmed by 0 bases and J by 7 bases, leaving 9 bases between them. The CDR3 is 13 amino acids. Germline-derived CDR1 and CDR2 are SGHTA and FQGNSA. CDR3 DNA sequence: TGTGCCAGCAGCTTAGCCGGCAGGGCTGGCTACACCTTC. Translated: CASSLAGRAGYTF.

J is TRBJ2-1 and V is TRBV27, with 15 bases aligning to TRBD2. V lost 3 bases to trimming and J lost 12 bases; unmatched junction nucleotides: 6. The CDR3 is 15 residues long. Per germline, CDR1 MNHEY and CDR2 SMNVEV (reference sequence). CDR3 protein: CASSFGTSGRIGQFF. The CDR3 nucleotides read TGTGCCAGCAGTTTCGGGACTAGCGGGAGGATTGGGCAGTTCTTC.

This sequence joins TRBV2 and TRBJ1-5; 9 bases are shared with TRBD1. CDR1 is SNHLY and CDR2 is FYNNEI in the germline V gene. This CDR3 is built from 14 residues. V shed 4 bases, J shed 4 bases, and the junction held 2 bases outside the gene matches. CDR3: CASSGDRENQPQHF. The CDR3 nucleotides read TGTGCCAGCAGTGGGGACAGGGAGAATCAGCCCCAGCATTTT.

The chain uses TRBV20-1 and TRBJ2-7; 9 nucleotides line up with TRBD2. The ends lost 3 bases at V and 3 bases at J; junction bases unmatched: 12. The CDR3 has 16 amino acids. Germline assignment: CDR1 DFQATT and CDR2 SNEGSKA (reference sequence). The CDR3 region is CSASARWGSGSYEQYF. CDR3 nucleotide sequence: TGCAGTGCTAGTGCGCGTTGGGGTAGCGGGAGCTACGAGCAGTACTTC.

The chain couples TRBV5-1 to TRBJ2-1; 9 bases line up with TRBD1. The V gene end was trimmed by 6 bases and the J gene end by 8 bases; junction bases not matched to a gene: 12. Germline loops: CDR1 SGHRS, CDR2 YFSETQ. The length of the CDR3 is 15 residues. In DNA, the CDR3 is TGCGCCAGCAAGGATCCGGGACAGGGCTGGTATGAGCAGTTCTTC. Protein sequence: CASKDPGQGWYEQFF.

This chain links TRBV24-1 with TRBJ2-2; the match to TRBD2 covers 8 bases. The germline gives CDR1 KGHDR, CDR2 SFDVKD. V trimming: 3 bases; J trimming: 7 bases; junction bases outside the gene matches: 6. This CDR3 has 15 amino acids. CDR3 DNA sequence: TGTGCCACCAGTGATATTGCGGGAGGCATCGGGGAGCTGTTTTTT. Protein product: CATSDIAGGIGELFF.

This sequence joins TRBV5-1 and TRBJ1-1; 9 nucleotides agree with TRBD1. The junction had 5 bases not matched to a gene; V was cut back by 3 bases and J by 5 bases. Germline CDR1 reads SGHRS; CDR2 reads YFSETQ. The CDR3 contains 14 residues. CDR3 DNA: TGCGCCAGCAGCTCTTACAGGGGGCGAACTGAAGCTTTCTTT. Translating gives CASSSYRGRTEAFF.